The rows below give T cell receptor beta chains drawn from one sample of a study of blood T cell repertoires in COVID-19. Method: immunoSEQ multiplex PCR; TCRdb's copy keeps in-frame clones and lacks some. The sample lists 300,000 to 450,000 clones; 85% were seen once. The sample comprised peripheral blood. These receptors all come from a woman between 18 and 29 years old with acute or convalescent COVID-19. CDR3s include the opening cysteine and the closing phenylalanine or tryptophan. The D gene is left open where the match is weak. Rows give clone size only sometimes, using once, few, many, or a class for an expanded clone.

>TRBV12-3/TRBV12-4|TRBD2|-|TRBJ2-7
CASSLGGGYEQYF
TGTGCCAGCAGTTTGGGCGGGGGTTACGAGCAGTACTTC
>TRBV11-2|-|-|TRBJ2-2
CASSIRDLFNTGELFF
TGTGCCAGCAGCATCCGGGACTTGTTTAACACCGGGGAGCTGTTTTTT
>TRBV10-3|TRBD1|-|TRBJ1-2
CAISESGTGDRVYGYTF
TGTGCCATCAGTGAGTCTGGGACAGGAGATAGGGTCTATGGCTACACCTTC
>TRBV27|TRBD1|-|TRBJ2-5
CASSLGTGETQYF
TGTGCCAGCAGTTTAGGGACAGGAGAGACCCAGTACTTC
>TRBV30|TRBD2|-|TRBJ2-5
CAWRGTNQETQYF
TGTGCCTGGAGAGGGACTAACCAAGAGACCCAGTACTTC
>TRBV28|TRBD2|-|TRBJ2-1
CASTRGGEQFF
TGTGCCAGCACCCGGGGGGGTGAGCAGTTCTTC
>TRBV7-3|-|-|TRBJ2-3
CASSPTGEDTQYF
TGTGCCAGCAGCCCAACGGGGGAAGATACGCAGTATTTT
>TRBV9|TRBD2|-|TRBJ2-3
CASRPPTGEGSTDTQYF
TGTGCCAGCAGGCCCCCAACCGGGGAGGGGAGCACAGATACGCAGTATTTT
>TRBV7-9|-|-|TRBJ1-2
CASSRLGGEDGYTF
TGTGCCAGCAGCCGATTAGGGGGGGAAGATGGCTACACCTTC
>TRBV6-6|TRBD1|-|TRBJ1-4
CASSRTGESYLNEKLFF
TGTGCCAGCAGTCGGACAGGGGAGTCGTACCTTAATGAAAAACTGTTTTTT
>TRBV2|TRBD2|-|TRBJ2-1
CAIRDGGLAGDSHFYNEQFF
TGTGCCATCCGGGACGGAGGACTAGCGGGGGACTCCCATTTCTACAATGAGCAGTTCTTC
>TRBV6-5|-|-|TRBJ2-7
CASTDPRGAREQYF
TGTGCCAGCACCGACCCCCGGGGGGCGAGGGAGCAGTACTTC
>TRBV27|TRBD1|-|TRBJ1-2
CASSSPDREGPDNGYTF
TGTGCCAGCAGTTCCCCGGACAGGGAAGGCCCCGATAATGGCTACACCTTC
>TRBV19|-|once|TRBJ2-7
CASSIFGGARYEQYF
TGTGCCAGTAGTATTTTTGGAGGGGCGCGCTACGAGCAGTACTTC
>TRBV3-1/TRBV3-2|-|-|TRBJ2-7
CASSPGTLYEQYF
TGTGCCAGCAGCCCAGGGACACTTTACGAGCAGTACTTC
>TRBV19|TRBD2|-|TRBJ2-7
CASSPGTSGTYEQYF
TGTGCCAGTTCTCCCGGGACTAGCGGCACCTACGAGCAGTACTTC
>TRBV29-1|TRBD1|-|TRBJ2-1
CSVQGAVWFF
TGCAGCGTCCAGGGGGCCGTGTGGTTCTTC
>TRBV25-1|TRBD1|-|TRBJ2-2
CASSSYRGQTGELFF
TGTGCCAGCAGTTCGTACAGGGGGCAGACCGGGGAGCTGTTTTTT
>TRBV6-1|TRBD2|-|TRBJ2-1
CASSELLLAGHNEQFF
TGTGCCAGCAGTGAACTATTACTAGCGGGACACAATGAGCAGTTCTTC
>TRBV5-1|-|few|TRBJ1-1
CASSHPSGTEAFF
TGCGCCAGCAGTCATCCTTCCGGCACTGAAGCTTTCTTT
>TRBV29-1|-|-|TRBJ1-2
CSVGWQINYGYTF
TGCAGCGTTGGATGGCAGATTAACTATGGCTACACCTTC
>TRBV14|-|-|TRBJ1-6
CASSRPLKETGYSPLHF
TGTGCCAGCAGTCGCCCCCTTAAGGAGACGGGTTATTCACCCCTCCACTTT
>TRBV3-1/TRBV3-2|TRBD2|-|TRBJ2-3
CASRQLAGSTDTQYF
TGTGCCAGCAGGCAACTAGCGGGAAGCACAGATACGCAGTATTTT
>TRBV5-1|-|-|TRBJ2-6
CASSAQGFGANVLTF
TGCGCCAGCAGCGCACAGGGTTTTGGGGCCAACGTCCTGACTTTC
>TRBV9|-|-|TRBJ2-7
CASSVEQAPREQYF
TGTGCCAGCAGCGTAGAACAGGCACCTCGGGAGCAGTACTTC
>TRBV7-2|-|-|TRBJ1-1
CASSLGRANTEAFF
TGTGCCAGCAGCTTAGGTAGAGCGAACACTGAAGCTTTCTTT
>TRBV9|TRBD1|-|TRBJ2-7
CASSARDRGGYEQYF
TGTGCCAGCAGCGCCCGGGACAGGGGTGGCTACGAGCAGTACTTC